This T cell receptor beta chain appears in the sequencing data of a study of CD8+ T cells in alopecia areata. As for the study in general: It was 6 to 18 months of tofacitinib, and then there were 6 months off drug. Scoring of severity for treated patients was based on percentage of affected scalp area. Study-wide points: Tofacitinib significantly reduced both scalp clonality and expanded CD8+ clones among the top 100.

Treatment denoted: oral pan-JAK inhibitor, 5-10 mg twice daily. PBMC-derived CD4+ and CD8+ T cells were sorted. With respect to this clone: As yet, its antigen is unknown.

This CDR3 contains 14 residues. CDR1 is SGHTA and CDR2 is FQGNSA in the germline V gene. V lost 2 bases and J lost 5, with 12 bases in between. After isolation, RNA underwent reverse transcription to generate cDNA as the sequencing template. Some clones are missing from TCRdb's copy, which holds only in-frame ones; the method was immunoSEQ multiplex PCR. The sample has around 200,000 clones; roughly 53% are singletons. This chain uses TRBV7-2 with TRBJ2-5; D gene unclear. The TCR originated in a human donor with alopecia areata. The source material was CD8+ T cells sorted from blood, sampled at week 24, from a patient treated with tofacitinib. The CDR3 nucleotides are TGTGCCAGCAGCTTAATCGTTTTTCTGGAGACCCAGTACTTC. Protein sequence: CASSLIVFLETQYF.